Following are 9 T cell receptor beta chains from one sample sequenced in a study of shared clonotypes between healthy human individuals (dated by TCRdb to the early 2020s). CD8 naive samples were obtained by positive selection for CCR7 among CD45RO-negative cells, yielding a CD45RA+CCR7+ population from which TemRA cells were excluded. Library construction relied on the immunoSEQ multiplex PCR assay. TCRdb limited this immuneACCESS table to in-frame rearrangements with V and J called. A share of clones is missing; checked studies link under half to unresolved V genes, and the rest is unexplained. The sample table shows about 2.1 million clones, and around 93% are seen once. Roughly 1.7% of the sample comes from the top ten. The sequenced sample was naive CD8+ T cells from PBMCs. The sample's cell subset or site label, decoded: CD45RA+CCR7+. The origin of the receptors is a man aged 18 to 35 in good health. Some clones in this sample may be carry-over from other donors' samples.

This clone was observed a single time. The chain joins TRBV10-3 to TRBJ2-7, with 8 bases identical to TRBD1. The V segment lost 2 bases and the J segment 0 bases; nucleotides outside the gene matches: 9. CDR1 is ENHRY, CDR2 SYGVKD, per germline. The CDR3 contains 17 residues. The CDR3 DNA reads as TGTGCCATCAGTGAGAAAAGGCACAGGGGGTTCTCCTACGAGCAGTACTTC. Its translation is CAISEKRHRGFSYEQYF.

The genes are TRBV7-6 and TRBJ1-5; D gene unclear. Germline V gene lookup returns CDR1 SGHVS and CDR2 FNYEAQ. The V end was cut by 0 bases, the J end by 0 bases, with 12 bases between. The CDR3 spans 17 residues. DNA of the CDR3: TGTGCCAGCAGCTTAGCTCTCGGCACCTCTAGCAATCAGCCCCAGCATTTT. Translated: CASSLALGTSSNQPQHF.

The CDR3 bases are TGCGCCAGCAGCTTCGTGGAGGGGGGGAACACTGAAGCTTTCTTT. Translated: CASSFVEGGNTEAFF. The gene calls are TRBV4-1 and TRBJ1-1; possibly TRBD1 for D (6 bases). CDR3 length: 15 amino acids. The germline gives CDR1 MGHRA, CDR2 YSYEKL. V lost 5 bases, J lost 1 base, and 14 bases lay in between.

J is TRBJ2-1 and V is TRBV5-1; the D is unclear. This CDR3 is built from 13 residues. Germline values: CDR1 SGHRS, CDR2 YFSETQ. Trimming took off 0 bases at V and 7 bases at J, with 8 bases between the two ends. CDR3 DNA sequence: TGCGCCAGCAGCTTGGACAGTAGTAATGAGCAGTTCTTC. As protein: CASSLDSSNEQFF.

This chain connects TRBV5-4 to TRBJ1-1; D might be TRBD1 (5 bases). Trimming shortened V by 0 bases and J by 7 bases, and 10 bases separated the two germline ends. Germline V gives CDR1 SGHNT, CDR2 YYREEE (reference sequence). The CDR3 has 13 amino acids. The CDR3 here is CASSLAYGGEAFF. CDR3 bases: TGTGCCAGCAGCTTGGCATACGGGGGTGAAGCTTTCTTT.

This rearrangement joins TRBV29-1 to TRBJ2-7; tentatively, D is TRBD1 or TRBD2 (5 bases each). The CDR3 length is 13 residues. CDR1 is SQVTM and CDR2 is ANQGSEA in the germline V gene. The V end lost 8 bases, the J end lost 2 bases, and 16 bases lay between the germline ends. The CDR3 sequence is CSYLGVGAYEQYF. The CDR3 DNA sequence: TGCAGCTACCTGGGGGTAGGAGCCTACGAGCAGTACTTC.

The gene calls are TRBV9 and TRBJ2-2; D tentatively fits TRBD1 or TRBD2 (5 bases each). Germline CDR1 is SGDLS and CDR2 is YYNGEE. Trimming left V 0 bases short and J 5 bases short, with 14 bases between. The CDR3 length is 16 residues. CDR3 sequence reads: CASSVDGGVGTGELFF. The CDR3 coding sequence is TGTGCCAGCAGCGTAGATGGGGGAGTAGGGACCGGGGAGCTGTTTTTT.

V and J are TRBV5-4 and TRBJ1-2; 9 bases line up with TRBD1. CDR1 SGHNT and CDR2 YYREEE come from the germline V gene (reference sequence). This CDR3 region has 14 residues. After removal of 5 bases from V and 2 bases from J, the junction contained 4 bases not matched to a gene. The CDR3 DNA follows: TGTGCCAGCAGATATGGACAGGGGAACTATGGCTACACCTTC. Translation: CASRYGQGNYGYTF.

The chain couples TRBV11-3 to TRBJ2-2, with 9 bases aligning to TRBD1. The germline CDR1 and CDR2 sequences are SGHNT and YENEEA. V shed 3 bases, J shed 6 bases, and the junction held 8 bases outside the gene matches. The CDR3 runs to 16 residues. CDR3 residues: CASSFHGQGISGELFF. The CDR3 bases are TGTGCCAGCAGCTTCCATGGACAGGGGATCTCCGGGGAGCTGTTTTTT.